This T cell receptor beta chain was obtained from a study of cytomegalovirus exposure and HLA in healthy donors. Trimming cost V 4 bases and J 5 bases, with 10 bases left between them. CDR1 SGHTA and CDR2 FQGTGA come from the germline V gene. The CDR3 contains 13 residues. This clone occurred once. PCR primers comprised 60 Vbeta and 13 Jbeta primers. Data came from immunoSEQ multiplex PCR; TCRdb stores just in-frame clones and leaves some out. Of about 160,000 clones listed, over 80% are singletons. Sequencing was performed on PBMCs. The rearrangement joins TRBV7-3 to TRBJ2-3; a weak D match, TRBD2 (6 bases). The clonotype was recovered from a boy aged 2 to 10 in good health and CMV-seronegative. The CDR3 is CASSSGTGDTQYF. DNA for the CDR3: TGTGCCAGCAGCTCGGGGACTGGAGATACGCAGTATTTT.